This T cell receptor (beta chain) was captured in a study of graft-versus-host responses after intestinal transplantation. Study-level information: Recipients had transplants, and these were multivisceral, liver-intestinal, or isolated intestinal. Uniformly, recipients were administered anti-thymocyte globulin induction with subsequent tacrolimus and steroids for approximately three years. Whole-study results and caveats: Early post-transplant HvG declines tracked with peak circulating GvH clone levels. Individuals carrying graft-donor T cell macrochimerism showed high graft-versus-host to host-versus-graft clonal ratios in allografts.

TCRdb's table, derived via immunoSEQ multiplex PCR, lists solely in-frame clones and lacks some. Of about 86,000 clones listed, about 88% are singletons. From germline, CDR1 is MDHEN and CDR2 SYDVKM. CDR3 length: 18 amino acids. V shed 2 bases, J shed 2 bases, and the junction held 11 bases outside the gene matches. This clone was detected only once. Its specificity is unknown. The clonotype comes from a human donor who was the organ donor for an intestinal transplant. This rearrangement joins TRBV28 to TRBJ2-3, with 9 bases lining up with TRBD2. The specimen comprised unstimulated CD4+ T cells sorted from spleen or lymph node cells, sampled before transplant. For the CDR3, the DNA is TGTGCCAGCAGTTTACCCAAAGGGACTAGCCACCTCACAGATACGCAGTATTTT. Translation: CASSLPKGTSHLTDTQYF.